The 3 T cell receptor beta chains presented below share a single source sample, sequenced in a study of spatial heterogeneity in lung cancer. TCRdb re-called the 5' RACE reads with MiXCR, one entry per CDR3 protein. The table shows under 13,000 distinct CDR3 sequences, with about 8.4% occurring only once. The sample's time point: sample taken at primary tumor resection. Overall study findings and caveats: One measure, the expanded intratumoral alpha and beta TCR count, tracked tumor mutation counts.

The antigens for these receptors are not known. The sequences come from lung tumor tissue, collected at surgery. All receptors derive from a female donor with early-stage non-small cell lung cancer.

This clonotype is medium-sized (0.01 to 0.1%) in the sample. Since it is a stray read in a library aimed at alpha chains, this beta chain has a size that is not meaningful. DNA for the CDR3: TGCGCCAGCAGCCCCGGGGGGGCTGAAGAGACCCAGTACTTC. Its protein product is CASSPGGAEETQYF. This chain links TRBV5-1 with TRBJ2-5, with 8 bases identical to TRBD2. The CDR3 is 14 residues long. V lost 4 bases to trimming and J lost 3 bases; unmatched junction nucleotides: 5. Looked up from germline, CDR1 is SGHRS and CDR2 is YFSETQ.

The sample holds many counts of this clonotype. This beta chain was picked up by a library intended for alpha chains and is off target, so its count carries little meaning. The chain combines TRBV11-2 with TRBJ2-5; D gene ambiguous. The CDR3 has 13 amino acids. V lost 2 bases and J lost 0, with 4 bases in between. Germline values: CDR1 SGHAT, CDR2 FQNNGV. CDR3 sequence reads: CASSLYHQETQYF. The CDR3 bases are TGTGCCAGCAGCTTATATCACCAAGAGACCCAGTACTTC. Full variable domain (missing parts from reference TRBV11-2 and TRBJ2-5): EAGVAQSPRYKIIEKRQSVAFWCNPISGHATLYWYQQILGQGPKLLIQFQNNGVVDDSQLPKDRFSAERLKGVDSTLKIQPAKLEDSAVYLCASSLYHQETQYFGPGTRLLVL.

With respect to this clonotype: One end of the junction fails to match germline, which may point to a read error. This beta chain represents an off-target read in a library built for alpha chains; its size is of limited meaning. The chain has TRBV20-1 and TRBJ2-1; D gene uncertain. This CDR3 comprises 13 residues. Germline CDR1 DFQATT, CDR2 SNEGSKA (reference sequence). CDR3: CSAGDLSSNEQFF. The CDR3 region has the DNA TGCAGTGCTGGAGACTTGTCCTCCAATGAGCAGTTCTTC.